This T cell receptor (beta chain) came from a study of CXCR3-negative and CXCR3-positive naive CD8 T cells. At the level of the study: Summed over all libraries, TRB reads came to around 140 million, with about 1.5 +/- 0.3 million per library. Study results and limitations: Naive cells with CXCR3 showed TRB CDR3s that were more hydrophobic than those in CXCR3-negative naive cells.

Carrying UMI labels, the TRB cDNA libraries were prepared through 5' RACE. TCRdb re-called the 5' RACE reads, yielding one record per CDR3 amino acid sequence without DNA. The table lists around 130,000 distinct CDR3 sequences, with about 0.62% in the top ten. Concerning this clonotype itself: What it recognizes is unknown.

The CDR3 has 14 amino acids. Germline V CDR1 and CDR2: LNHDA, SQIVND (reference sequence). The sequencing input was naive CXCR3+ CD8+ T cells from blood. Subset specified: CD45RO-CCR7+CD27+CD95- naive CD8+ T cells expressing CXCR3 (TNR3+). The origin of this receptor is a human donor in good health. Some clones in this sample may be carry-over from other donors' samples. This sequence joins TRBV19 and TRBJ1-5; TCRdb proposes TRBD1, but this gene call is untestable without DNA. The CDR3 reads CATGGANSNQPQHF. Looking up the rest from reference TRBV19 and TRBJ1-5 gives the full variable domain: DGGITQSPKYLFRKEGQNVTLSCEQNLNHDAMYWYRQDPGQGLRLIYYSQIVNDFQKGDIAEGYSVSREKKESFPLTVTSAQKNPTAFYLCATGGANSNQPQHFGDGTRLSIL.